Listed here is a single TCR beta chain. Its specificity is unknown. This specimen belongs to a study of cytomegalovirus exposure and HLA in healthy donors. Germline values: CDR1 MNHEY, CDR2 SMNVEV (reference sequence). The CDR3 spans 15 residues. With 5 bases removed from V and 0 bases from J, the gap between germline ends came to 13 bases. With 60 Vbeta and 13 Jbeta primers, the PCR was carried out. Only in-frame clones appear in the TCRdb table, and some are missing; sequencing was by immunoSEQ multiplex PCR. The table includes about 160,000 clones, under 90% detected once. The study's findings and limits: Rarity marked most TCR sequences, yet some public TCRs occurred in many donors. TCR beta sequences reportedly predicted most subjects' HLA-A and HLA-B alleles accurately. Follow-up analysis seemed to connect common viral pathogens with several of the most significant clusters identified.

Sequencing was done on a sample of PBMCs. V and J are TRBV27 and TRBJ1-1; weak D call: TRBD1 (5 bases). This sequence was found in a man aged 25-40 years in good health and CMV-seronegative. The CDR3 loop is CASSLWGGLNTEAFF. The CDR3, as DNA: TGTGCCAGCAGTCTCTGGGGGGGGTTGAACACTGAAGCTTTCTTT.